The 11 T cell receptor beta chains given below trace back to one sample, sequenced in a study of blood T cell repertoires in COVID-19. Libraries were prepared by immunoSEQ multiplex PCR; TCRdb keeps only in-frame clonotypes and omits some of them. The table lists roughly 200,000 clones, 80% to 90% of them singletons. The sequenced sample was PBMCs or T cells enriched from blood (not recorded which). Receptors originate from a woman between 40 and 50 years old with acute COVID-19.

This chain uses TRBV28 with TRBJ1-2; tentatively, D is TRBD1 (5 bases). The CDR3 has 14 amino acids. V dropped 5 bases and J dropped 8 bases, with 18 bases sitting between them. The germline CDR1 and CDR2 sequences are MDHEN and SYDVKM. The CDR3 loop is CASSNYRTGGGYTF. The CDR3 nucleotides read TGTGCCAGCAGTAACTACCGGACGGGGGGAGGCTACACCTTC.

V usage is TRBV14 and J usage is TRBJ2-5, with 7 bases that match TRBD1. Germline-derived CDR1 and CDR2 are SGHDN and FVKESK. There are 14 residues in the CDR3. V dropped 3 bases and J dropped 5; count of bases not matched to a gene: 6. The CDR3 region is CASSQRGPRETQYF. Here the CDR3 DNA reads TGTGCCAGCAGCCAGAGGGGGCCTAGGGAGACCCAGTACTTC.

This clone was detected once. The gene calls are TRBV5-1 and TRBJ2-1; 14 bases align to TRBD2. Per the germline V gene, CDR1 is SGHRS and CDR2 is YFSETQ. V lost 4 bases to trimming and J lost 5 bases; unmatched junction nucleotides: 8. There are 17 residues in the CDR3. This CDR3 reads CASSDPETSGRDNEQFF. The CDR3 bases are TGCGCCAGCAGCGACCCTGAGACTAGCGGGAGGGACAATGAGCAGTTCTTC.

The chain has TRBV7-2 and TRBJ2-7, with 8 nucleotides matching TRBD2. CDR1 SGHTA and CDR2 FQGNSA come from the germline V gene. Trimming took 5 bases from V and 4 from J; bases not matched to a gene: 10. This CDR3 spans 15 amino acids. For the CDR3, the DNA is TGTGCCAGCAGCGTCTCGGGACTAGTAGAGTACGAGCAGTACTTC. It codes for CASSVSGLVEYEQYF.

J is TRBJ2-2 and V is TRBV18; maybe TRBD1 (5 bases). Germline V gene sequence: CDR1 KGHSH, CDR2 LQKENI. Trimming removed 0 bases at V and 2 bases at J, with 13 bases between. The length of the CDR3 is 17 residues. CDR3 nucleotide sequence: TGTGCCAGCTCACCACCCCTCACAGGAATAAACACCGGGGAGCTGTTTTTT. Encoded protein: CASSPPLTGINTGELFF.

The gene calls are TRBV27 and TRBJ1-3; D may be TRBD1 (6 bases). Germline lookup yields CDR1 MNHEY and CDR2 SMNVEV (reference sequence). The CDR3 consists of 15 residues. The ends were cut back, 5 bases at V and 0 bases at J, with 11 bases in the middle. CDR3 residues: CASSKQGYSGNTIYF. The CDR3 coding sequence is TGTGCCAGCAGTAAACAGGGCTACTCTGGAAACACCATATATTTT.

The CDR3 is CASSWGEVEGRDTEAFF. The CDR3 DNA sequence: TGTGCCAGCAGCTGGGGGGAGGTTGAGGGGCGGGACACTGAAGCTTTCTTT. This rearrangement joins TRBV5-6 to TRBJ1-1, with TRBD1 as a possible D gene (5 bases). V lost 3 bases and J 3 bases, leaving 21 bases between the germline ends. CDR3 length equals 17 residues. Looked up from germline, CDR1 is SGHDT and CDR2 is YYEEEE.

The chain combines TRBV5-1 with TRBJ1-6, with a possible D match to TRBD1 (6 bases). V shed 3 bases and J shed 5 bases, with 21 bases lying between them. Germline values: CDR1 SGHRS, CDR2 YFSETQ. The CDR3 extends over 18 amino acids. In DNA form, the CDR3 reads TGCGCCAGCAGCTCCGCGGGGGAGCGGGGGCACCATAATTCACCCCTCCACTTT. It specifies CASSSAGERGHHNSPLHF.

The chain carries TRBV2 and TRBJ1-4; 8 nucleotides align to TRBD1. J lost 7 bases, V lost 4 bases, and 8 bases had no gene match. CDR3 length: 15 residues. Germline CDR1 is SNHLY and CDR2 is FYNNEI. The CDR3 region is CASSVRRTGSEKLFF. The CDR3 DNA reads as TGTGCCAGCAGTGTCAGGCGGACAGGGAGTGAAAAACTGTTTTTT.

This chain uses TRBV7-9 with TRBJ1-1; TRBD1 agrees at 7 bases. Looked up from germline, CDR1 is SEHNR and CDR2 is FQNEAQ (reference sequence). The CDR3 loop spans 18 amino acids. After removal of 1 base from V and 3 bases from J, the junction contained 14 bases not matched to a gene. The CDR3 DNA follows: TGTGCCAGCAGCTTAGAGAGGACAGGCTCGGGGGTCGACACTGAAGCTTTCTTT. It yields the protein CASSLERTGSGVDTEAFF.

CDR3 region: CSVSTSDRVNEKLFF. The CDR3 nucleotides read TGCAGCGTTTCCACCTCGGACAGGGTTAACGAAAAACTGTTTTTT. This sequence joins TRBV29-1 and TRBJ1-4, with 8 bases that match TRBD1. This CDR3 spans 15 amino acids. Germline V lookup: CDR1 SQVTM, CDR2 ANQGSEA. With V trimmed by 5 bases and J by 8 bases, 13 bases remained unmatched. The whole variable domain, filled in from reference TRBV29-1 and TRBJ1-4, reads SAVISQKPSRDICQRGTSLTIQCQVDSQVTMMFWYRQQPGQSLTLIATANQGSEATYESGFVIDKFPISRPNLTFSTLTVSNMSPEDSSIYLCSVSTSDRVNEKLFFGSGTQLSVL.